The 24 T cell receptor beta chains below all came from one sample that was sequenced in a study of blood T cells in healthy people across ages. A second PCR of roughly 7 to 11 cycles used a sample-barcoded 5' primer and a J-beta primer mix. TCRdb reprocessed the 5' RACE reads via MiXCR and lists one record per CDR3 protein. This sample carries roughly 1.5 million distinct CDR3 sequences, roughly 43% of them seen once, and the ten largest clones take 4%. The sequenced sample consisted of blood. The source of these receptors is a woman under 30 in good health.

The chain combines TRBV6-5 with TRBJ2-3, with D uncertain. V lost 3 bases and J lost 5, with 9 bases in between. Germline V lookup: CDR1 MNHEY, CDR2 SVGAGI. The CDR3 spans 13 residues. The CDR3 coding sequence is TGTGCCAGCAGTTATGCCCGAAAAGATACGCAGTATTTT. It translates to CASSYARKDTQYF.

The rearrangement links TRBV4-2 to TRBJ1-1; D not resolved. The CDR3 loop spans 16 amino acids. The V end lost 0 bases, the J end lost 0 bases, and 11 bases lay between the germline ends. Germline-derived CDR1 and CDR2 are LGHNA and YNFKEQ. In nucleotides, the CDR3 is TGTGCCAGCAGCCAAGACGCAGGACGCGTGAACACTGAAGCTTTCTTT. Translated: CASSQDAGRVNTEAFF.

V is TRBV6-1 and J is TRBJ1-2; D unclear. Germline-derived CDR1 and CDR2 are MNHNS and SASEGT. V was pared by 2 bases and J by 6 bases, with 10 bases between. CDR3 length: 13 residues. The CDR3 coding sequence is TGTGCCAGCAGTGAAAAACAGAAAAATGGCTACACCTTC. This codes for CASSEKQKNGYTF.

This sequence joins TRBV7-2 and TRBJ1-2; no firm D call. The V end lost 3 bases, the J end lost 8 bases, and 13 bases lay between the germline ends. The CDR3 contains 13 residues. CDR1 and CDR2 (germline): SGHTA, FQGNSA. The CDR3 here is CASSFTAAWGYTF. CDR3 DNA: TGTGCCAGCAGCTTTACAGCGGCTTGGGGCTACACCTTC.

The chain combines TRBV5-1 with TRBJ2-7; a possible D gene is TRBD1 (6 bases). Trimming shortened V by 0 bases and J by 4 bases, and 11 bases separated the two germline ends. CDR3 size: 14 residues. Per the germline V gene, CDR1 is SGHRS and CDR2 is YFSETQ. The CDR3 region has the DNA TGCGCCAGCAGCTTGGCAGGGGATAAGTACGAGCAGTACTTC. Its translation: CASSLAGDKYEQYF.

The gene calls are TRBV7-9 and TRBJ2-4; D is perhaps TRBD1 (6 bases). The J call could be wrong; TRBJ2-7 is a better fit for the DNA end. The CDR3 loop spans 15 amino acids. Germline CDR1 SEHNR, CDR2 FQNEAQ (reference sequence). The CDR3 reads CASSSYGGGVYEQYF. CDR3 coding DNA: TGTGCCAGCAGCTCCTATGGTGGGGGCGTTTACGAGCAGTACTTC.

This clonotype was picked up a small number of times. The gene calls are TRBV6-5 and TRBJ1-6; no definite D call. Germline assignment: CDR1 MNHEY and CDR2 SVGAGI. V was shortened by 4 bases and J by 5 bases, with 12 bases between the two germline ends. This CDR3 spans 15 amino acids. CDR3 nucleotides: TGTGCCAGCAGTTCCCGTAGGGCTAATAATTCACCCCTCCACTTT. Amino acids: CASSSRRANNSPLHF.

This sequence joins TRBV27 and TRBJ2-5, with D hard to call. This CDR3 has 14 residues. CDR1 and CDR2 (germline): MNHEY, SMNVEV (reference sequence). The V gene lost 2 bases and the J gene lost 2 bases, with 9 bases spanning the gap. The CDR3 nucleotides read TGTGCCAGCAGTTTAATGGTAGGGCAAGAGACCCAGTACTTC. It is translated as CASSLMVGQETQYF.

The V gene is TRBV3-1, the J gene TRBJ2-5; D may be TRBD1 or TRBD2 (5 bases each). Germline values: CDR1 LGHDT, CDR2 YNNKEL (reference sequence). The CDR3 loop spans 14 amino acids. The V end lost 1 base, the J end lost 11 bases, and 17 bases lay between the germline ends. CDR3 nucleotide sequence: TGTGCCAGCAGCCAAGGGGACCGATACAATGAGCAGTACTTC. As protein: CASSQGDRYNEQYF.

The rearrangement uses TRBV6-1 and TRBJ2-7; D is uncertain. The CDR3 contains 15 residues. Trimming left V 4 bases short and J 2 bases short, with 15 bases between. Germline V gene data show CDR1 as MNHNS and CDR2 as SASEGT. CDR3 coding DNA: TGTGCCAGCAGTGTGGGCCCTACGAGCCCCTACGAGCAGTACTTC. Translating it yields CASSVGPTSPYEQYF.

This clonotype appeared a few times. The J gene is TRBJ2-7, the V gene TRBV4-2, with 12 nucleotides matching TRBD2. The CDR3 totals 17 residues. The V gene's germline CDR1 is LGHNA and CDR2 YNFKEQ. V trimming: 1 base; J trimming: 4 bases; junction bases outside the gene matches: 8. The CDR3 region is CASSQAELAGGPYEQYF. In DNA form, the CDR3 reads TGTGCCAGCAGCCAAGCGGAGCTAGCGGGAGGGCCTTACGAGCAGTACTTC.

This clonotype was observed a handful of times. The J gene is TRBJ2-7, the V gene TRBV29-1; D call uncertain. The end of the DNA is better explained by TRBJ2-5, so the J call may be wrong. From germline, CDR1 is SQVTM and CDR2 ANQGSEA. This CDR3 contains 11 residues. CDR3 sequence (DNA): TGCAGCGGAAATAGTGGGGAGACCCAGTACTTC. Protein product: CSGNSGETQYF.

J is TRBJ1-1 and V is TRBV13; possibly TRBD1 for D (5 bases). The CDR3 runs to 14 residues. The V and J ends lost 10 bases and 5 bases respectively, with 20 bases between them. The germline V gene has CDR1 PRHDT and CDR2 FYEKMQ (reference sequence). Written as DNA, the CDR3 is TGTGCCACCCTACTTAGGGGTGGGGGTACTGAAGCTTTCTTT. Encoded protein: CATLLRGGGTEAFF.

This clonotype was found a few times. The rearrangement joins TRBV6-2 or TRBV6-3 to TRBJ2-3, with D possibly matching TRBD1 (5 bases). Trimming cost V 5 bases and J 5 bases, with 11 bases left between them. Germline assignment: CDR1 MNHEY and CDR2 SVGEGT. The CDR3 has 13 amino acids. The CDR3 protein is CASSHRRRDTQYF. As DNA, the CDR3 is TGTGCCAGCAGTCACAGGAGAAGAGATACGCAGTATTTT.

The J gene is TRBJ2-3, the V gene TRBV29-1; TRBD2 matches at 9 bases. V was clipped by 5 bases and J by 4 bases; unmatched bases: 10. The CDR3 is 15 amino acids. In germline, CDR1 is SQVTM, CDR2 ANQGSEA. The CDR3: CSVPSGRPLADTQYF. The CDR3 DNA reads TGCAGCGTTCCGAGCGGGAGGCCCCTAGCAGATACGCAGTATTTT.

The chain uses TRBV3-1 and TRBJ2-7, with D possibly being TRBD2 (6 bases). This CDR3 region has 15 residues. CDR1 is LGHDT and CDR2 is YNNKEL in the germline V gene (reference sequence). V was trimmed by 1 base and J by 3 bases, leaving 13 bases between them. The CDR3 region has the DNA TGTGCCAGCAGCCAAGGCGGGATCGCGAGCTACGAGCAGTACTTC. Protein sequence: CASSQGGIASYEQYF.

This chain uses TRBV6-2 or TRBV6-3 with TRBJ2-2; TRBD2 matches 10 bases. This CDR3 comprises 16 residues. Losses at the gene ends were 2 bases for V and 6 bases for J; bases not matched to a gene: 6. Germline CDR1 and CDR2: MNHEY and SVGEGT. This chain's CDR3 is CASSYHSGTSAGELFF. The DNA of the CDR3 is TGTGCCAGCAGTTACCACTCCGGGACTAGCGCCGGGGAGCTGTTTTTT.

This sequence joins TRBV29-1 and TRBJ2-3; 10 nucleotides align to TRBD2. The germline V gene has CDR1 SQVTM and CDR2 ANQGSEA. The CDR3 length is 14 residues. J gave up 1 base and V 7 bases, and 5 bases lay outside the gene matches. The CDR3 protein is CSATSGVRTDTQYF. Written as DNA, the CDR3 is TGCAGCGCTACTAGCGGGGTCCGCACAGATACGCAGTATTTT.

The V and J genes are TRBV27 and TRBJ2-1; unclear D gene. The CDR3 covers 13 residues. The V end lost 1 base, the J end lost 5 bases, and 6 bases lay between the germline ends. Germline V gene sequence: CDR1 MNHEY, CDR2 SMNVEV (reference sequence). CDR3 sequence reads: CASSLLQNNEQFF. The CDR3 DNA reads TGTGCCAGCAGTTTATTACAGAACAATGAGCAGTTCTTC.

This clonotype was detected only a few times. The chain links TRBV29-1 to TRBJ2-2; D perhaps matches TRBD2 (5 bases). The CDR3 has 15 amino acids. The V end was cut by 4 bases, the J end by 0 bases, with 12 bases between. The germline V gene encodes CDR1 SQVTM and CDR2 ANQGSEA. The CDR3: CSVGGLFANTGELFF. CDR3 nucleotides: TGCAGCGTTGGAGGACTTTTTGCGAACACCGGGGAGCTGTTTTTT.

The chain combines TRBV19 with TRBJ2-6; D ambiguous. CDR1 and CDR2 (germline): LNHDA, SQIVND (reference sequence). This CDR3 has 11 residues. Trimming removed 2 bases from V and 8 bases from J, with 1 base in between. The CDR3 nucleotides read TGTGCCAGTAGTATACCCAACGTCCTGACTTTC. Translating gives CASSIPNVLTF.

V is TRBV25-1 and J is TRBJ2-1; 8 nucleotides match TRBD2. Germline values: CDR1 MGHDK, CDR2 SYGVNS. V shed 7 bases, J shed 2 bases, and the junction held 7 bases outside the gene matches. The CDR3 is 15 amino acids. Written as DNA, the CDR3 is TGTGCCAGCATAAAAAGCGGGAGCACCTACAATGAGCAGTTCTTC. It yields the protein CASIKSGSTYNEQFF.

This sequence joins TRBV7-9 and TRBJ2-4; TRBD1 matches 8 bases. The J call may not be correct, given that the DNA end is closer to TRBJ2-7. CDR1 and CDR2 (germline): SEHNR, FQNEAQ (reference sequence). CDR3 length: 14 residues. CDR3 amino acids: CASSPWTGNHEQYF. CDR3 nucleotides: TGTGCCAGCAGCCCATGGACAGGGAACCACGAGCAGTACTTC.

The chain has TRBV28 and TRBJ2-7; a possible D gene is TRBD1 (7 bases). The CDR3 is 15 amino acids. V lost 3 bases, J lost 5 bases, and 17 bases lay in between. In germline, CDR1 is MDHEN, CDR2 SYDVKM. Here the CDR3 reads CASSFGGGGRDEQYF. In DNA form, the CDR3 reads TGTGCCAGCAGTTTTGGAGGGGGCGGTCGGGACGAGCAGTACTTC.